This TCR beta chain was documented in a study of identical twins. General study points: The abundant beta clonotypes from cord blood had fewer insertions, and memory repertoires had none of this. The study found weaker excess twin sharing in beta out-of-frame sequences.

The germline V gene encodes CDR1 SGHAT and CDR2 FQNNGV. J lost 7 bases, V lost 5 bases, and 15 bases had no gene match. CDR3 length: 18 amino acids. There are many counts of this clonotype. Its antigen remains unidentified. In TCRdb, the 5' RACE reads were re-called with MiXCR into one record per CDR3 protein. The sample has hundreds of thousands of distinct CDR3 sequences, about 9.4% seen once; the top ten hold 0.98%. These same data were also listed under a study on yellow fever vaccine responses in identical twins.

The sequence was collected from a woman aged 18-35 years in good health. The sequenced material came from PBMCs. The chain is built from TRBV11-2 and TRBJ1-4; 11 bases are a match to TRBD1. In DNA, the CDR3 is TGTGCCAGCAGCCCAGACCGGGACAGGGGGGTTAGAGGTGAAAAACTGTTTTTT. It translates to CASSPDRDRGVRGEKLFF.